These 29 T cell receptor beta chains originate from one sample sequenced in a study of blood T cell repertoires in COVID-19. The repertoire was sequenced with immunoSEQ multiplex PCR; TCRdb's copy has only in-frame clones and lacks some. The repertoire has about 120,000 clones, roughly 79% of them found once; the top ten carry approximately 7%. Input material: peripheral blood. These receptors were obtained from a man between 70 and 80 years old with active or convalescent COVID-19.

In this sample, this clone turned up once. The V gene is TRBV6-5, the J gene TRBJ1-1; unclear D gene. The CDR3 sequence is 13 residues long. The ends were cut back, 0 bases at V and 4 bases at J, with 6 bases in the middle. The germline gives CDR1 MNHEY, CDR2 SVGAGI. CDR3 residues: CASSYSPSTEAFF. The CDR3, as DNA: TGTGCCAGCAGTTACTCACCCAGCACTGAAGCTTTCTTT.

This clone has only one observation. The genes are TRBV11-2 and TRBJ2-3; D is unclear. The CDR3 totals 15 residues. The V gene lost 2 bases and the J gene lost 2 bases, with 11 bases spanning the gap. CDR1 is SGHAT and CDR2 is FQNNGV in the germline V gene. This CDR3 is CASSLQAKNTDTQYF. The CDR3, as DNA: TGTGCCAGCAGCTTACAGGCCAAGAACACAGATACGCAGTATTTT. The whole variable domain, remainder taken from reference TRBV11-2 and TRBJ2-3, is EAGVAQSPRYKIIEKRQSVAFWCNPISGHATLYWYQQILGQGPKLLIQFQNNGVVDDSQLPKDRFSAERLKGVDSTLKIQPAKLEDSAVYLCASSLQAKNTDTQYFGPGTRLTVL.

The chain joins TRBV18 to TRBJ1-2; 10 bases line up with TRBD1. This CDR3 spans 16 amino acids. Germline V CDR1 and CDR2: KGHSH, LQKENI. V lost 3 bases and J lost 6; bases outside the gene matches: 10. CDR3 in amino acids: CASSPGQGSIVNGYTF. The CDR3, as DNA: TGTGCCAGCTCACCGGGACAGGGGTCTATAGTCAATGGCTACACCTTC. The full variable domain, with the rest looked up from reference TRBV18 and TRBJ1-2, is NAGVMQNPRHLVRRRGQEARLRCSPMKGHSHVYWYRQLPEEGLKFMVYLQKENIIDESGMPKERFSAEFPKEGPSILRIQQVVRGDSAAYFCASSPGQGSIVNGYTFGSGTRLTVV.

V is TRBV10-3 and J is TRBJ2-3, with 12 nucleotides matching TRBD2. The V gene end was trimmed by 3 bases and the J gene end by 6 bases; junction bases not matched to a gene: 7. This CDR3 spans 16 amino acids. Germline CDR1 is ENHRY and CDR2 is SYGVKD. The DNA for the CDR3 is TGTGCCATCAGTGATGGACTAGCGGGAATTCGGGATACGCAGTATTTT. This gives the protein CAISDGLAGIRDTQYF.

This chain connects TRBV19 to TRBJ1-2, with unresolved D. The length of the CDR3 is 12 residues. V shed 1 base and J shed 9 bases, with 9 bases lying between them. CDR1 and CDR2 from the germline V gene are LNHDA and SQIVND (reference sequence). Here the CDR3 DNA reads TGTGCCAGTAGTATAGGGCAGGCGAGCTACACCTTC. The encoded protein is CASSIGQASYTF.

This clone has a handful of counts. The rearrangement links TRBV7-2 to TRBJ1-5; a possible D gene is TRBD1 (5 bases). Germline CDR1 and CDR2: SGHTA and FQGNSA. V lost 5 bases and J 3 bases, leaving 17 bases between the germline ends. The CDR3 has 16 amino acids. Here the CDR3 reads CASSPRQSGSNQPQHF. The DNA for the CDR3 is TGTGCCAGCAGCCCCCGACAGTCCGGCTCCAATCAGCCCCAGCATTTT.

This clone was seen a single time. The chain employs TRBV6-2 or TRBV6-3 and TRBJ2-7, with TRBD2 matching 10 bases. The trim removed 2 bases at V and 0 bases at J, leaving 7 bases unmatched. The V gene's germline CDR1 is MNHEY and CDR2 SVGEGT. CDR3 length: 17 amino acids. This CDR3 is CASSYTLAGVPSYEQYF. CDR3 DNA: TGTGCCAGCAGTTACACCCTAGCGGGAGTCCCCTCCTACGAGCAGTACTTC.

The chain employs TRBV29-1 and TRBJ1-4; TRBD1 matches at 9 bases. CDR1 is SQVTM and CDR2 is ANQGSEA in the germline V gene. The CDR3 sequence is 15 residues long. V dropped 6 bases and J dropped 0; count of bases not matched to a gene: 5. The CDR3 coding sequence is TGCAGCGTGAAAACAGGGGGCGCAACTAATGAAAAACTGTTTTTT. It yields the protein CSVKTGGATNEKLFF.

The V call is TRBV6-1, the J call TRBJ2-5; D gene unclear. The germline V gene has CDR1 MNHNS and CDR2 SASEGT. Trimming removed 0 bases at V and 5 bases at J, with 13 bases between. The CDR3 consists of 15 residues. The CDR3 is CASSEAGVGRETQYF. The CDR3 bases are TGTGCCAGCAGTGAAGCAGGAGTAGGTCGGGAGACCCAGTACTTC.

V usage is TRBV7-2 and J usage is TRBJ2-6; possible D gene TRBD2, 6 bases. Germline CDR1 reads SGHTA; CDR2 reads FQGNSA. Trimming took off 0 bases at V and 3 bases at J, with 9 bases between the two ends. The CDR3 contains 16 residues. The CDR3 DNA reads as TGTGCCAGCAGCTTAGCGGGAGGTGGTGGGGCCAACGTCCTGACTTTC. Amino acids: CASSLAGGGGANVLTF.

The rearrangement uses TRBV12-5 and TRBJ2-5; tentatively, D is TRBD1 (6 bases). V gave up 0 bases and J gave up 4 bases, with 12 bases separating them. The V gene's germline CDR1 is LGHNT and CDR2 FRNRAP. The CDR3 spans 15 residues. The CDR3 nucleotides read TGTGCTAGTGGTTTGGTGACAGGAGACGGAGAGACCCAGTACTTC. This encodes CASGLVTGDGETQYF.

The rearrangement links TRBV11-2 to TRBJ1-2; the match to TRBD1 covers 9 bases. V dropped 2 bases and J dropped 5; count of bases not matched to a gene: 6. The germline V gene encodes CDR1 SGHAT and CDR2 FQNNGV. The CDR3 contains 15 residues. CDR3 sequence reads: CASSLTRQGVYGYTF. CDR3 DNA: TGTGCCAGCAGCTTAACCCGACAGGGGGTTTATGGCTACACCTTC. Variable domain in full (rest from reference TRBV11-2 and TRBJ1-2): EAGVAQSPRYKIIEKRQSVAFWCNPISGHATLYWYQQILGQGPKLLIQFQNNGVVDDSQLPKDRFSAERLKGVDSTLKIQPAKLEDSAVYLCASSLTRQGVYGYTFGSGTRLTVV.

This clone appeared a few times. This chain joins TRBV6-5 and TRBJ1-2; 7 bases fit TRBD1. V dropped 8 bases and J dropped 7; count of bases not matched to a gene: 7. Germline V CDR1 and CDR2: MNHEY, SVGAGI. The CDR3 runs 12 residues. The CDR3 is CASEARQGGYTF. CDR3 DNA: TGTGCCAGCGAAGCTCGACAGGGTGGCTACACCTTC.

The chain couples TRBV11-3 to TRBJ2-1; 7 bases map to TRBD1. This CDR3 spans 16 amino acids. With V trimmed by 0 bases and J by 8 bases, 10 bases remained unmatched. Germline values: CDR1 SGHNT, CDR2 YENEEA. For the CDR3, the DNA is TGTGCCAGCAGCTTAGATTACACAGGGGTGGGGGATGAGCAGTTCTTC. Translating it yields CASSLDYTGVGDEQFF.

The rearrangement links TRBV5-5 to TRBJ1-3; TRBD1 is a possible D gene (5 bases). The CDR3 contains 16 residues. Germline V gives CDR1 SGHKS, CDR2 YYEKEE (reference sequence). V lost 0 bases and J 3 bases, leaving 13 bases between the germline ends. The chain's CDR3 is CASSLAPVDNGNTIYF. DNA of the CDR3: TGTGCCAGCAGCTTGGCACCCGTGGACAATGGAAACACCATATATTTT.

V is TRBV28 and J is TRBJ1-6; 7 bases match TRBD1. V gave up 2 bases and J gave up 2 bases; unmatched junction bases: 3. The CDR3 consists of 16 residues. In germline, CDR1 is MDHEN, CDR2 SYDVKM. CDR3 loop: CASSLAGGAYNSPLHF. In nucleotides, the CDR3 is TGTGCCAGCAGTTTAGCAGGGGGTGCCTATAATTCACCCCTCCACTTT.

Only a few counts were recorded for this clone. The chain couples TRBV7-9 to TRBJ1-5, with 10 bases that match TRBD1. The J segment lost 6 bases and the V segment lost 4 bases, leaving 6 bases of the junction unmatched. This CDR3 contains 15 residues. Looked up from germline, CDR1 is SEHNR and CDR2 is FQNEAQ (reference sequence). The CDR3 is CASSSPGQGRQPQHF. The CDR3 region has the DNA TGTGCCAGCAGCTCTCCGGGACAGGGGCGTCAGCCCCAGCATTTT.

The chain joins TRBV19 to TRBJ2-7; 9 bases line up with TRBD1. The germline gives CDR1 LNHDA, CDR2 SQIVND (reference sequence). The CDR3 is 15 residues long. J gave up 0 bases and V 4 bases, and 4 bases lay outside the gene matches. The CDR3 protein is CASSRTGASSYEQYF. CDR3 DNA: TGTGCCAGTAGTAGGACAGGGGCGAGCTCCTACGAGCAGTACTTC.

This clone was counted once. J is TRBJ1-6 and V is TRBV7-2; 7 positions agree with TRBD1. Trimming at V came to 1 base and at J to 8 bases, leaving 5 bases not matched to a gene. Germline CDR1 is SGHTA and CDR2 is FQGNSA. CDR3 length: 15 residues. The CDR3 reads CASSLDRGSDSPLHF. CDR3 DNA: TGTGCCAGCAGCTTAGACAGGGGTTCTGATTCACCCCTCCACTTT.

J is TRBJ2-3 and V is TRBV14; D might be TRBD2 (5 bases). CDR1 is SGHDN and CDR2 is FVKESK in the germline V gene. This CDR3 comprises 14 residues. Trimming removed 2 bases from V and 6 bases from J, with 12 bases in between. CDR3 in amino acids: CASSQLLGMDTQYF. The DNA for the CDR3 is TGTGCCAGCAGCCAATTGCTCGGGATGGATACGCAGTATTTT.

The chain recombines TRBV30 with TRBJ1-1; a possible D gene is TRBD1 (5 bases). V lost 5 bases and J 2 bases, leaving 6 bases between the germline ends. This CDR3 has 11 amino acids. CDR1 is GTSNPN and CDR2 is SVGIG in the germline V gene (reference sequence). Here the CDR3 DNA reads TGTGCCTGGCAGGGTAACACTGAAGCTTTCTTT. Its translation is CAWQGNTEAFF.

This chain joins TRBV7-2 and TRBJ2-5; the D gene is possibly TRBD1 (5 bases). The germline V and J ends were trimmed by 1 base and 4 bases, with 13 bases remaining between them. The CDR3 loop spans 15 amino acids. Germline V gene lookup returns CDR1 SGHTA and CDR2 FQGNSA. The CDR3 region is CASSLDRSTGETQYF. CDR3 in DNA: TGTGCCAGCAGCTTAGACAGGAGCACTGGAGAGACCCAGTACTTC. Supplemented by reference TRBV7-2 and TRBJ2-5, the full variable domain reads GAGVSQSPSNKVTEKGKDVELRCDPISGHTALYWYRQSLGQGLEFLIYFQGNSAPDKSGLPSDRFSAERTGGSVSTLTIQRTQQEDSAVYLCASSLDRSTGETQYFGPGTRLLVL.

This chain connects TRBV18 to TRBJ2-7; D gene ambiguous. The V end was cut by 0 bases, the J end by 5 bases, with 5 bases between. In germline, CDR1 is KGHSH, CDR2 LQKENI. The length of the CDR3 is 12 residues. CDR3 in DNA: TGTGCCAGCTCACCACCTGGGCACGAGCAGTACTTC. Encoded protein: CASSPPGHEQYF.

The chain carries TRBV7-2 and TRBJ2-1, with D hard to call. The V end lost 2 bases, the J end lost 1 base, and 9 bases lay between the germline ends. The CDR3 consists of 15 residues. Germline V lookup: CDR1 SGHTA, CDR2 FQGNSA. Here the CDR3 reads CASSLSWLSYNEQFF. The DNA of the CDR3 is TGTGCCAGCAGCTTAAGTTGGCTTTCCTACAATGAGCAGTTCTTC.

CDR3: CASSQEWDRDRNEQFF. The DNA for the CDR3 is TGTGCCAGCAGCCAAGAATGGGACAGGGACCGCAATGAGCAGTTCTTC. The V gene is TRBV3-1 (or the pseudogene TRBV3-2), the J gene TRBJ2-1; TRBD1 aligns across 9 bases. The CDR3 length is 16 residues. J lost 6 bases, V lost 0 bases, and 6 bases had no gene match. Germline lookup yields CDR1 LGHDT and CDR2 YNNKEL (reference sequence).

The rearrangement joins TRBV19 to TRBJ1-2, with D maybe TRBD1 (5 bases). V was clipped by 5 bases and J by 4 bases, with 11 bases between them. The germline V gene has CDR1 LNHDA and CDR2 SQIVND (reference sequence). This CDR3 is built from 13 residues. CDR3 loop: CASSDDSFYGYTF. The CDR3 nucleotides read TGTGCCAGTAGTGATGACAGCTTCTATGGCTACACCTTC.

This chain uses TRBV11-2 with TRBJ2-2; tentatively, D is TRBD2 (6 bases). The CDR3 loop spans 13 amino acids. Germline CDR1 is SGHAT and CDR2 is FQNNGV. With 2 bases removed from V and 7 bases from J, the gap between germline ends came to 8 bases. The CDR3 loop reads CASSLNSGGELFF. CDR3 in DNA: TGTGCCAGCAGCTTAAATAGCGGCGGGGAGCTGTTTTTT.

This clone was counted only a few times. This sequence joins TRBV7-8 and TRBJ1-3; D gene ambiguous. Germline V lookup: CDR1 SGHVS, CDR2 FQNEAQ. Trimming shortened V by 8 bases and J by 1 base, and 21 bases separated the two germline ends. The CDR3 extends over 17 amino acids. The DNA for the CDR3 is TGTGCCAGCCAGCTTAGAAGGCAGGCGAGATCTGGAAACACCATATATTTT. Its translation is CASQLRRQARSGNTIYF.

J is TRBJ1-5 and V is TRBV2; D gene uncertain. Per the germline V gene, CDR1 is SNHLY and CDR2 is FYNNEI. The CDR3 spans 12 residues. V lost 8 bases to trimming and J lost 8 bases, with 13 bases between them. This CDR3 is CASSEGWEPQHF. DNA for the CDR3: TGTGCCAGCTCGGAGGGCTGGGAGCCCCAGCATTTT.